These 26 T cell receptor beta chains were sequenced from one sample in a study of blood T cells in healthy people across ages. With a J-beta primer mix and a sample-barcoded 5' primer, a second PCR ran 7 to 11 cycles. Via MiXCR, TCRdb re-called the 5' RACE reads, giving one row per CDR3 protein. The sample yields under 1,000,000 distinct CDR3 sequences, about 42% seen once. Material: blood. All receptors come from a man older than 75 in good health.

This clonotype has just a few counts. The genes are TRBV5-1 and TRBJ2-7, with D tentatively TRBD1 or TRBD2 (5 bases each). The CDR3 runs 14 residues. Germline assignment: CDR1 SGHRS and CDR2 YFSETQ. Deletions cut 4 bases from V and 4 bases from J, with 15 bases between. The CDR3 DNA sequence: TGCGCCAGCAGCCCGGCGAGGGGCAAGTACGAGCAGTACTTC. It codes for CASSPARGKYEQYF.

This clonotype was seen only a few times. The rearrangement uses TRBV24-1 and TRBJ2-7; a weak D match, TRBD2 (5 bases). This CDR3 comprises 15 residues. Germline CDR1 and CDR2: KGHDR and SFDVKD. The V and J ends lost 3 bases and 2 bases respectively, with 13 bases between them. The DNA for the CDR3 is TGTGCCACCAGTGATCCGGGATCTAGAACCTACGAGCAGTACTTC. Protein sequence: CATSDPGSRTYEQYF.

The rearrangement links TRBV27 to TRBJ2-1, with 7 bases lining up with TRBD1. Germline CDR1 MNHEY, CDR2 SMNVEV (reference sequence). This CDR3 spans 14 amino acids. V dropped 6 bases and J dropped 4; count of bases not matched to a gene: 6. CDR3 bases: TGTGCCAGCAGAATCCAGGACAGGTACAATGAGCAGTTCTTC. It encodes CASRIQDRYNEQFF.

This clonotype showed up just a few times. The CDR3 spells CASSSSSAVSYEQYF. CDR3 nucleotides: TGTGCCAGCAGCTCTTCTAGCGCCGTCTCTTACGAGCAGTACTTC. This chain uses TRBV7-2 with TRBJ2-4; a possible D gene is TRBD2 (6 bases). Gene TRBJ2-7 matches the end of the DNA better, so the J call may be wrong. CDR3 length: 15 residues. CDR1 and CDR2 (germline): SGHTA, FQGNSA.

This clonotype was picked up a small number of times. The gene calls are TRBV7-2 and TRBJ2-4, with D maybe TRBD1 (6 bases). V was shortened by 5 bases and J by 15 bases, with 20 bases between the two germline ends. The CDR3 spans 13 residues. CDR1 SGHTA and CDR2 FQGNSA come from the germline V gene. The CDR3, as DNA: TGTGCCAGCAGCCCGATAGGTAGGAGGACAGCGTACTTC. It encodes CASSPIGRRTAYF.

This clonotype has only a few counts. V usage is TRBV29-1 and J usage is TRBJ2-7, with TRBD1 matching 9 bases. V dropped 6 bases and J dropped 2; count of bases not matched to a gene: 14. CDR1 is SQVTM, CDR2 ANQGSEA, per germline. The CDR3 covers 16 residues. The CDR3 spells CSVADRGPVVTYEQYF. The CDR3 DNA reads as TGCAGCGTGGCGGACAGGGGTCCGGTAGTTACCTACGAGCAGTACTTC.

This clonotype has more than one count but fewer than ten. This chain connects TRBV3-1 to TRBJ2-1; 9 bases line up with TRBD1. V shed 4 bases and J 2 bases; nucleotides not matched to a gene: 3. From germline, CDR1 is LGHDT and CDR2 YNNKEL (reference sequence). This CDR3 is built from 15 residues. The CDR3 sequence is CASSPGTGTYNEQFF. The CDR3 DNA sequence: TGTGCCAGCAGCCCCGGGACAGGGACCTACAATGAGCAGTTCTTC.

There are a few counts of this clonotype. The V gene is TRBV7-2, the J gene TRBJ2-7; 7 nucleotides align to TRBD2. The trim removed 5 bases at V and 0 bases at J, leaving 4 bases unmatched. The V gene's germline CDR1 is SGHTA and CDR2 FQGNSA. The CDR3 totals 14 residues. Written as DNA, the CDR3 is TGTGCCAGCAGCACAACTAGCGTCTCCTACGAGCAGTACTTC. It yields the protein CASSTTSVSYEQYF.

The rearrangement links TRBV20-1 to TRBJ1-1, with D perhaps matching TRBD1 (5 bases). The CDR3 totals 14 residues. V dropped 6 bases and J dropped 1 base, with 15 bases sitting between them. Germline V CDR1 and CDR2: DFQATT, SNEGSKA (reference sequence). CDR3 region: CSAKDGGRNTEAFF. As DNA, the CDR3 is TGCAGTGCGAAAGACGGGGGGAGGAACACTGAAGCTTTCTTT.

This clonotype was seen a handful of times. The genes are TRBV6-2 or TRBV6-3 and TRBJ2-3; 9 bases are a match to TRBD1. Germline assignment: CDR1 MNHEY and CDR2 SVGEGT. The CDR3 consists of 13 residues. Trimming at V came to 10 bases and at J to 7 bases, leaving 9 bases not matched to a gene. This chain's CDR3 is CAIAGTGLNTQYF. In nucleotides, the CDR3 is TGTGCCATCGCCGGGACAGGGCTTAATACGCAGTATTTT.

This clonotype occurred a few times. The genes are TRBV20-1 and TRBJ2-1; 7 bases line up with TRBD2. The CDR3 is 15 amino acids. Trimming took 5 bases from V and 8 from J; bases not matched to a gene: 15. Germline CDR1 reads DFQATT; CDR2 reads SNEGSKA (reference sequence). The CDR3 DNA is TGCAGTGCTCACGGAGGGAGGGCCCTCGGTGATGAGCAGTTCTTC. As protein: CSAHGGRALGDEQFF.

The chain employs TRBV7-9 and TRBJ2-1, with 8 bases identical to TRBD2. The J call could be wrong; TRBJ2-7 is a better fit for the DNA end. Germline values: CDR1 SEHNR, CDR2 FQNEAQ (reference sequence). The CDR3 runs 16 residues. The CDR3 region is CASSLVKGLGVYEQYF. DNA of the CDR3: TGTGCCAGCAGCTTAGTAAAGGGACTAGGAGTCTATGAGCAGTACTTC.

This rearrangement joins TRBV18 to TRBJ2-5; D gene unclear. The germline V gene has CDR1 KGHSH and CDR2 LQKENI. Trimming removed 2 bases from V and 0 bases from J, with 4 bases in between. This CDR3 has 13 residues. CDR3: CASSPAHQETQYF. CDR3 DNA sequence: TGTGCCAGCTCACCAGCGCACCAAGAGACCCAGTACTTC.

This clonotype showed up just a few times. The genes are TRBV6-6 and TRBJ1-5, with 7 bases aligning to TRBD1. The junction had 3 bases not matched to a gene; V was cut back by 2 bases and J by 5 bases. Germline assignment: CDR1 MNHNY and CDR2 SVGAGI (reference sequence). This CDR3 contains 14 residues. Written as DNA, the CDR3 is TGTGCCAGCAGTTACCAGGGGGAGTATCAGCCCCAGCATTTT. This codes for CASSYQGEYQPQHF.

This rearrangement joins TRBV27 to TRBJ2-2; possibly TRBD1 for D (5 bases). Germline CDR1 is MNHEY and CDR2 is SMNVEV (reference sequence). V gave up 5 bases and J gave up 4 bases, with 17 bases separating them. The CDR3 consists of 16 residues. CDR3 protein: CASSHRGASVTGELFF. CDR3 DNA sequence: TGTGCCAGCAGTCACCGTGGGGCGTCGGTCACCGGGGAGCTGTTTTTT.

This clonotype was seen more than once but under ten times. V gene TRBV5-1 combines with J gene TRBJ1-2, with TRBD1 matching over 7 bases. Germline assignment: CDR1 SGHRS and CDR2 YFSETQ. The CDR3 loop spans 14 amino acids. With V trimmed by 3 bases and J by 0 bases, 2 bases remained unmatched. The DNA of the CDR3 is TGCGCCAGCAGCTCGGGACAGCCTAACTATGGCTACACCTTC. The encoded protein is CASSSGQPNYGYTF.

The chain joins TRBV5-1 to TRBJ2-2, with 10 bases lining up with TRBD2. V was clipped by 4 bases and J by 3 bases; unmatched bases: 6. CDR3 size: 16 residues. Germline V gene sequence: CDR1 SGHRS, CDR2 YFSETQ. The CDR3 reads CASSRSGRDDTGELFF. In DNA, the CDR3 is TGCGCCAGCAGCAGGAGCGGGAGGGACGACACCGGGGAGCTGTTTTTT.

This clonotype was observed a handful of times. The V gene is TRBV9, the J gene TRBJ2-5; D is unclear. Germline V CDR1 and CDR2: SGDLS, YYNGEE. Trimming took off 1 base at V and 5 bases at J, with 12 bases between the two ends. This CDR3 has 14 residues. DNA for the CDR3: TGTGCCAGCAGCGTAAACGGAGTATTGGAGACCCAGTACTTC. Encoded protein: CASSVNGVLETQYF.

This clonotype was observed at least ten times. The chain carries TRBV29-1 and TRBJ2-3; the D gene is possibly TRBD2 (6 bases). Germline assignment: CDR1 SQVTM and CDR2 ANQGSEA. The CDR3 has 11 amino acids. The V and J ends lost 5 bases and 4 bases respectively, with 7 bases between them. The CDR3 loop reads CSVRLADTQYF. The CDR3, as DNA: TGCAGCGTTCGACTAGCAGATACGCAGTATTTT.

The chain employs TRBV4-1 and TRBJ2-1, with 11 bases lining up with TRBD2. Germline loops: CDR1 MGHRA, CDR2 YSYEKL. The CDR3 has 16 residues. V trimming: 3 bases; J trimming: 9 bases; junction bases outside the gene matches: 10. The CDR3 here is CASSQGLAARWGEQFF. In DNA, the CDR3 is TGCGCCAGCAGCCAGGGACTAGCGGCAAGGTGGGGTGAGCAGTTCTTC.

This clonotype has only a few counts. CDR3 in amino acids: CSASYLQGAGTEAFF. The CDR3 DNA sequence: TGCAGTGCTAGTTACCTCCAGGGGGCAGGCACTGAAGCTTTCTTT. The chain employs TRBV20-1 and TRBJ1-1; 8 bases map to TRBD1. V was clipped by 3 bases and J by 4 bases; unmatched bases: 10. Germline V CDR1 and CDR2: DFQATT, SNEGSKA (reference sequence). The CDR3 runs 15 residues.

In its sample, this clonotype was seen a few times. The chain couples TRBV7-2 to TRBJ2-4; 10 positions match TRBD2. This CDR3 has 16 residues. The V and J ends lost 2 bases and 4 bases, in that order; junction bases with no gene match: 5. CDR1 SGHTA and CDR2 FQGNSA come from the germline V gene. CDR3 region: CASSLPSGRRKNIQYF. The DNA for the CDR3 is TGTGCCAGCAGCTTACCTAGCGGGAGAAGGAAAAACATTCAGTACTTC.

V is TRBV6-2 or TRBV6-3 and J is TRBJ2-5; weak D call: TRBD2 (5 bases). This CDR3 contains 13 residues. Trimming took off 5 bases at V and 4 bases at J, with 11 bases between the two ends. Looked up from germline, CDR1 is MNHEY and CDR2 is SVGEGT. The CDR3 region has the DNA TGTGCCAGCAGTAGCTTACGGGGAGAGACCCAGTACTTC. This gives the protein CASSSLRGETQYF.

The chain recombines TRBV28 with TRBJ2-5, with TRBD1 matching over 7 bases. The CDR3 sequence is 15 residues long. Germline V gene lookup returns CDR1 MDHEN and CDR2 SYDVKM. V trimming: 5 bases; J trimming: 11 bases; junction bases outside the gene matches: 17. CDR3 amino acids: CASSLTDRTFAVQYF. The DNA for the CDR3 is TGTGCCAGCAGTCTAACGGACAGGACCTTCGCGGTTCAGTACTTC.

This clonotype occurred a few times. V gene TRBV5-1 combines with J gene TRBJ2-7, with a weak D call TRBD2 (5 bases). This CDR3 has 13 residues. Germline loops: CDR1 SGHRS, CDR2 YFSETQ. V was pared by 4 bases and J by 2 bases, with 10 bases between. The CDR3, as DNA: TGCGCCAGCAGCACCGACGGGGCCTACGAGCAGTACTTC. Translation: CASSTDGAYEQYF.

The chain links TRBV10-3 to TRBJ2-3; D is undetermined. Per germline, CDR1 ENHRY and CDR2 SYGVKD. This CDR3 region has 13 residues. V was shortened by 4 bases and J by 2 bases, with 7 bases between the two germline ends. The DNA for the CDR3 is TGTGCCATCAGTGGGGGATCCACAGATACGCAGTATTTT. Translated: CAISGGSTDTQYF.